Each of the 2 T cell receptor beta chains below was sequenced from the same sample in a study of T cell responses to AZD1222 COVID-19 vaccine. Clones were sequenced by immunoSEQ multiplex PCR, and TCRdb holds only the in-frame ones, with some missing. The repertoire consists of some 200,000 clones, with approximately 94% occurring once and the leading ten covering around 1.7%. The material sequenced was peripheral blood, taken 28 days after the second dose of the MenACWY control vaccine. These receptors all come from an adult who received the MenACWY meningococcal vaccine as a control.

This chain connects TRBV18 to TRBJ1-6; D unresolved. Trimming cost V 3 bases and J 7 bases, with 16 bases left between them. The CDR3 loop spans 16 amino acids. Germline V gene data show CDR1 as KGHSH and CDR2 as LQKENI. Here the CDR3 reads CASSPEQRAQNSPLHF. The CDR3 bases are TGTGCCAGCTCACCTGAGCAGAGGGCTCAAAATTCACCCCTCCACTTT. The full variable domain, in which reference TRBV18 and TRBJ1-6 provide the parts outside the CDR3, is NAGVMQNPRHLVRRRGQEARLRCSPMKGHSHVYWYRQLPEEGLKFMVYLQKENIIDESGMPKERFSAEFPKEGPSILRIQQVVRGDSAAYFCASSPEQRAQNSPLHFGNGTRLTVT.

The rearrangement joins TRBV5-1 to TRBJ2-1, with D perhaps TRBD2 (7 bases). Germline V gives CDR1 SGHRS, CDR2 YFSETQ. Trimming took off 2 bases at V and 5 bases at J, with 17 bases between the two ends. The CDR3 is 16 residues long. The CDR3 spells CASSFPRGGGNNEQFF. CDR3 DNA sequence: TGCGCCAGCAGCTTTCCCCGGGGCGGGGGCAACAATGAGCAGTTCTTC.